The subject of this entry is one T cell receptor beta chain. The data originate from a study of cytomegalovirus exposure and HLA in healthy donors. The PCR ran on 60 Vbeta and 13 Jbeta primers. The assay was immunoSEQ multiplex PCR, and TCRdb's table has in-frame clones only and misses some. The profile shows 160,000 or so clones, roughly 80% of them singletons. The V and J ends lost 1 base and 3 bases respectively, with 12 bases between them. The CDR3 is 15 amino acids. Germline V lookup: CDR1 SEHNR, CDR2 FQNEAQ (reference sequence). The chain uses TRBV7-9 and TRBJ1-1; D is unresolved. The TCR sequence derives from a man aged 40-50 years in good health and CMV-seronegative. Source material: PBMCs. Here the CDR3 reads CASSLGLYYDTEAFF. The CDR3 coding sequence is TGTGCCAGCAGCTTAGGACTTTATTACGACACTGAAGCTTTCTTT.